This T cell receptor (beta chain) was documented in a study of human T cells and chemical hapten exposure. As for the study in general: Epicutaneous patch tests delivered 0.01% DPC to the upper back, with evaluation at 6 days. Among samples, TCR yields varied mainly because of small differences in pooled library volume.

The time point was: patch test 1, 2 weeks after DPC sensitization. Treatment specified: therapeutic diphenylcyclopropenone sensitization with weekly scalp DPC. Total RNA was isolated from whole blood that had not been fractionated. The authors' processing: Per sample, the median was 95,638 TCRs, with values from approximately 25,000 to 650,000. TCRdb itself ran the RACE reads through MiXCR, one entry per CDR3 protein. TCRdb, rather than the study authors, made the V and J calls. The table has 55,000 to 85,000 distinct CDR3 sequences, more than 8% seen once. V was cut by 7 bases and J by 3 bases, with 18 bases left in between. This CDR3 comprises 15 residues. CDR1 and CDR2 (germline): MNHEY, SVGAGI. This clonotype has only a few counts.

This clonotype was sampled from a woman aged 40 to 50 with alopecia areata. Some clones in this sample may be carry-over from other donors' samples. Specimen: whole blood, collected in connection with sensitization to the hapten diphenylcyclopropenone (DPC). The chain joins TRBV6-5 to TRBJ1-1; a weak D match, TRBD1 (5 bases). The CDR3 region is CASTDGGGRHTEAFF. The CDR3 region has the DNA TGTGCCAGCACTGACGGGGGTGGGCGTCACACTGAAGCTTTCTTT.